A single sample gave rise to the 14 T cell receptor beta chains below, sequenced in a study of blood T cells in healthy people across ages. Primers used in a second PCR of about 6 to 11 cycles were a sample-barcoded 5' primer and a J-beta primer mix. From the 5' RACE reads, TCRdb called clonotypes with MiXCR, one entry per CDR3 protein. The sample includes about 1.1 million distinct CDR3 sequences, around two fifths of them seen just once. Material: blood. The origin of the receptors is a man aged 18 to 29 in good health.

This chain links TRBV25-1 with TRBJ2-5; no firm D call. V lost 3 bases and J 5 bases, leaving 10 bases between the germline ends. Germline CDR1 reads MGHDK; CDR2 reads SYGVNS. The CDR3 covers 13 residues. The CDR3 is CASSDGLSETQYF. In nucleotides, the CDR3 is TGTGCCAGCAGTGATGGGCTTTCTGAGACCCAGTACTTC.

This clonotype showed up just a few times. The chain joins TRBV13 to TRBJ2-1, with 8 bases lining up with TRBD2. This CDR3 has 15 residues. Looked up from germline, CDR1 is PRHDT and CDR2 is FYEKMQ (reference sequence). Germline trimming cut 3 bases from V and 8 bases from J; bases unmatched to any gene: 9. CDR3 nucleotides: TGTGCCAGCAGCTTTTGGGTAGCGGGGTGGGATGAGCAGTTCTTC. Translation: CASSFWVAGWDEQFF.

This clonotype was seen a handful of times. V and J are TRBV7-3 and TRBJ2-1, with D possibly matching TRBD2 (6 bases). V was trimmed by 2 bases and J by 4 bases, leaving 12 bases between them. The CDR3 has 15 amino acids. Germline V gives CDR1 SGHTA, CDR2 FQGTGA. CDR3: CASSLGLAKYNEQFF. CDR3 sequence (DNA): TGTGCCAGCAGCTTAGGGCTAGCGAAATACAATGAGCAGTTCTTC.

The CDR3 loop reads CASGTRPSYGYTF. The CDR3 bases are TGTGCCAGCGGGACGAGGCCTTCCTATGGCTACACCTTC. The V call is TRBV12-3 or TRBV12-4, the J call TRBJ1-2, with a weak D call TRBD1 (5 bases). The V and J ends lost 8 bases and 4 bases respectively, with 14 bases between them. The CDR3 sequence is 13 residues long.

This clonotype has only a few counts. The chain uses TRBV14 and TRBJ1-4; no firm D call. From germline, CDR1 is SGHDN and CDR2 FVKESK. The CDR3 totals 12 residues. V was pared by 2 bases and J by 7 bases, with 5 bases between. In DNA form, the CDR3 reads TGTGCCAGCAGCCAAACTGGTGAAAAACTGTTTTTT. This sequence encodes CASSQTGEKLFF.

The CDR3 region has the DNA TGTGCCAGCAGCTTATCTACGACAGGCATGAACACTGAAGCTTTCTTT. Encoded protein: CASSLSTTGMNTEAFF. The rearrangement uses TRBV11-3 and TRBJ1-1, with D maybe TRBD1 (6 bases). The CDR3 sequence is 16 residues long. Trimming shortened V by 2 bases and J by 0 bases, and 13 bases separated the two germline ends. The germline CDR1 and CDR2 sequences are SGHNT and YENEEA.

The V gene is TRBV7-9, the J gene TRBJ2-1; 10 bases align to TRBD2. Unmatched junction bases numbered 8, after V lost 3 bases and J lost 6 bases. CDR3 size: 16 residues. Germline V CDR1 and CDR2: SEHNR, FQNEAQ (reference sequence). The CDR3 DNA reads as TGTGCCAGCAGCTTCTTAGCGGGGGGCGTTACCAATGAGCAGTTCTTC. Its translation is CASSFLAGGVTNEQFF.

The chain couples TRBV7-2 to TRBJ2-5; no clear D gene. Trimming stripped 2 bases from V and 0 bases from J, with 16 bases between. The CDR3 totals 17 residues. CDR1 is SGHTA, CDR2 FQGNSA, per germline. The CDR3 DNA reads TGTGCCAGCAGCTTAAGCTCCCGGTGGCGGAACCAAGAGACCCAGTACTTC. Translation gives CASSLSSRWRNQETQYF.

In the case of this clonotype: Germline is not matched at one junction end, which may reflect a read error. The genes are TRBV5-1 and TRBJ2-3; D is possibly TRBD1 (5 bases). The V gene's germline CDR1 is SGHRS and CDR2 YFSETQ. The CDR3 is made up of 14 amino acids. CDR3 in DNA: TGCGCCAGCAGCTTGTCAGAGAGCACAGGTACGCAGTATTTT. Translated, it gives CASSLSESTGTQYF.

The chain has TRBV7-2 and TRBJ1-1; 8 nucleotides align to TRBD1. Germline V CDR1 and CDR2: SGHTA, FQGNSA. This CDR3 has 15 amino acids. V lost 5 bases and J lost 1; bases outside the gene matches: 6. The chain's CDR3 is CASSRTGKGNTEAFF. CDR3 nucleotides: TGTGCCAGCAGCCGGACAGGGAAGGGGAACACTGAAGCTTTCTTT.

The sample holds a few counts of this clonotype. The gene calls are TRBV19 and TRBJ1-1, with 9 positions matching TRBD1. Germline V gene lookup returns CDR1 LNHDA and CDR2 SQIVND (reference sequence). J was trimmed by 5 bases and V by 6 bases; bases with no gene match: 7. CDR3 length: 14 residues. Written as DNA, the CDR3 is TGTGCCAGTAGACCGGGACAGGGTGTTACTGAAGCTTTCTTT. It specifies CASRPGQGVTEAFF.

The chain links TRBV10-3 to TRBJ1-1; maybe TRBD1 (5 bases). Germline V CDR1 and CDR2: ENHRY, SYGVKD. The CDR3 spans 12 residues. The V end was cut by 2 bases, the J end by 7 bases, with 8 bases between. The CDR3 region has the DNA TGTGCCATCAGTGAGACGACAGATGAAGCTTTCTTT. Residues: CAISETTDEAFF.

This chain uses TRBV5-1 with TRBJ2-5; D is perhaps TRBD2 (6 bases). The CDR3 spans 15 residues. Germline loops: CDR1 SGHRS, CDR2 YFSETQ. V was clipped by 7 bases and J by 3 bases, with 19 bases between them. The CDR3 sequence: CASLATSGFEETQYF. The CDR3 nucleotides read TGCGCCAGCTTAGCTACCAGCGGGTTTGAAGAGACCCAGTACTTC.

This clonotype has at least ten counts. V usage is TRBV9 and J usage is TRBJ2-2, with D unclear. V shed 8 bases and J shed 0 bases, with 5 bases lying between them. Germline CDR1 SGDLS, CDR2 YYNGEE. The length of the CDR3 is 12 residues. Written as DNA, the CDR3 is TGTGCCAGTAGTACGAACACCGGGGAGCTGTTTTTT. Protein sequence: CASSTNTGELFF.